Presented here are 30 T cell receptor beta chains from one specimen sequenced in a study of PD-L1 blockade in urothelial cancer. Data came from immunoSEQ multiplex PCR; TCRdb stores just in-frame clones and leaves some out. In the table there are approximately 51,000 clones, around 85% of which are singletons. Here the sequenced sample was PBMCs, taken around atezolizumab (anti-PD-L1) treatment. The receptor source for this set is a man aged 60 to 75 with urothelial cancer.

The chain combines TRBV5-4 with TRBJ2-7; 11 nucleotides agree with TRBD2. CDR3 length: 16 residues. V lost 5 bases to trimming and J lost 0 bases; unmatched junction nucleotides: 7. Germline-derived CDR1 and CDR2 are SGHNT and YYREEE (reference sequence). Here the CDR3 reads CASSPGLAELSYEQYF. CDR3 nucleotide sequence: TGTGCCAGCAGTCCGGGACTAGCGGAACTCTCCTACGAGCAGTACTTC.

CDR3 residues: CASSHVTEAFF. The DNA of the CDR3 is TGTGCCAGCAGTCATGTCACAGAAGCTTTCTTT. The chain couples TRBV6-1 to TRBJ1-1; no definite D call. Trimming left V 5 bases short and J 8 bases short, with 9 bases between. Germline lookup yields CDR1 MNHNS and CDR2 SASEGT. The CDR3 extends over 11 amino acids.

This chain links TRBV18 with TRBJ2-5, with 11 nucleotides matching TRBD1. The CDR3 runs to 15 residues. V was pared by 0 bases and J by 4 bases, with 1 base of the junction left unmatched. The germline gives CDR1 KGHSH, CDR2 LQKENI. The CDR3 spells CASSPPGQGGETQYF. CDR3 bases: TGTGCCAGCTCACCACCGGGACAGGGGGGAGAGACCCAGTACTTC.

The V gene is TRBV5-4, the J gene TRBJ1-2; 7 bases are shared with TRBD1. The CDR3 loop spans 13 amino acids. Germline V gene sequence: CDR1 SGHNT, CDR2 YYREEE (reference sequence). V shed 4 bases, J shed 7 bases, and the junction held 7 bases outside the gene matches. The CDR3 nucleotides read TGTGCCAGCAGCATCGGGACAGTTTTTGGCTACACCTTC. It yields the protein CASSIGTVFGYTF.

The CDR3 DNA sequence: TGTGCCAGCAGCTTAGACTACAGGGGATTAGGGCAGTACTTC. The encoded protein is CASSLDYRGLGQYF. This chain joins TRBV11-3 and TRBJ2-7; 7 nucleotides match TRBD1. The CDR3 is 14 residues long. Per the germline V gene, CDR1 is SGHNT and CDR2 is YENEEA. J was trimmed by 9 bases and V by 0 bases; bases with no gene match: 8.

The V gene is TRBV4-3, the J gene TRBJ2-5; TRBD2 aligns across 7 bases. V lost 3 bases, J lost 5 bases, and 9 bases stayed unmatched. The CDR3 extends over 15 amino acids. Per germline, CDR1 LGHNA and CDR2 YSLEER. CDR3 in DNA: TGCGCCAGCAGCCACCGACTAGCCATGGGGGAGACCCAGTACTTC. Its translation: CASSHRLAMGETQYF.

The chain combines TRBV13 with TRBJ1-2, with 8 bases aligning to TRBD1. CDR1 is PRHDT, CDR2 FYEKMQ, per germline (reference sequence). J was trimmed by 7 bases and V by 4 bases; bases with no gene match: 8. The CDR3 sequence is 14 residues long. The CDR3 protein is CASSSGGQGGGYTF. The CDR3 DNA reads as TGTGCCAGCAGCTCCGGCGGACAGGGCGGTGGCTACACCTTC.

This clone has just one count. The rearrangement uses TRBV6-5 and TRBJ2-1; D remains ambiguous. V was trimmed by 0 bases and J by 5 bases, leaving 8 bases between them. The V gene's germline CDR1 is MNHEY and CDR2 SVGAGI. There are 14 residues in the CDR3. The CDR3 protein is CASSYSAVDNEQFF. The CDR3 DNA follows: TGTGCCAGCAGTTACTCGGCAGTGGACAATGAGCAGTTCTTC.

The chain is built from TRBV19 and TRBJ2-7, with D hard to call. CDR3 size: 14 residues. The germline V gene encodes CDR1 LNHDA and CDR2 SQIVND (reference sequence). V dropped 5 bases and J dropped 4 bases, with 15 bases sitting between them. CDR3 region: CASSLWAQSYEQYF. The CDR3 nucleotides are TGTGCCAGTAGTCTCTGGGCCCAAAGTTACGAGCAGTACTTC. Complete variable domain (other parts from reference TRBV19 and TRBJ2-7): DGGITQSPKYLFRKEGQNVTLSCEQNLNHDAMYWYRQDPGQGLRLIYYSQIVNDFQKGDIAEGYSVSREKKESFPLTVTSAQKNPTAFYLCASSLWAQSYEQYFGPGTRLTVT.

Of note for this clone: The junction departs from germline at one end; a sequencing error may be responsible. This chain links TRBV5-6 with TRBJ2-5, with D perhaps assigned TRBD1 or TRBD2 (6 bases each). CDR3 length equals 13 residues. Germline lookup yields CDR1 SGHDT and CDR2 YYEEEE. CDR3 in DNA: TGTGCCAGCAGATTGGAGGGGGAAGAGACCCAGTACTTC. Amino acids: CASRLEGEETQYF.

The chain has TRBV30 and TRBJ2-7, with 7 bases lining up with TRBD2. The CDR3 is 15 residues long. Trimming cost V 0 bases and J 5 bases; bases outside gene matches: 10. Germline V CDR1 and CDR2: GTSNPN, SVGIG (reference sequence). The CDR3 bases are TGTGCCTGGAGTGTAAAGTCTAGCGGAGCCAACGAGCAGTACTTC. Its protein product is CAWSVKSSGANEQYF.

This chain uses TRBV5-4 with TRBJ1-1, with D unclear. V dropped 3 bases and J dropped 3 bases, with 15 bases sitting between them. The germline V gene encodes CDR1 SGHNT and CDR2 YYREEE (reference sequence). The CDR3 has 15 amino acids. The CDR3 sequence is CASSSGRTRDTEAFF. CDR3 DNA: TGTGCCAGCAGCTCCGGTAGGACGAGGGACACTGAAGCTTTCTTT.

A few counts support this clone. This chain connects TRBV7-3 to TRBJ2-2, with 8 bases lining up with TRBD1. Germline lookup yields CDR1 SGHTA and CDR2 FQGTGA. Trimming at V came to 5 bases and at J to 1 base, leaving 6 bases not matched to a gene. There are 16 residues in the CDR3. CDR3 amino acids: CASSRYGQGNTGELFF. Here the CDR3 DNA reads TGTGCCAGCAGCCGCTACGGACAGGGGAACACCGGGGAGCTGTTTTTT.

This chain links TRBV5-4 with TRBJ2-7; 8 bases align to TRBD2. J was trimmed by 0 bases and V by 2 bases; bases with no gene match: 7. The germline V gene encodes CDR1 SGHNT and CDR2 YYREEE (reference sequence). The CDR3 is 16 residues long. The CDR3 DNA is TGTGCCAGCAGCTTACGTGGCGGGGGGAGCTCCTACGAGCAGTACTTC. It translates to CASSLRGGGSSYEQYF.

In its sample, this clone was seen once. V usage is TRBV11-2 and J usage is TRBJ2-5, with D possibly being TRBD2 (7 bases). V lost 0 bases, J lost 4 bases, and 12 bases lay in between. Germline V gene sequence: CDR1 SGHAT, CDR2 FQNNGV. The CDR3 is 15 amino acids. CDR3 nucleotide sequence: TGTGCCAGCAGCTTAGATCGCGGGGGCTTAGAGACCCAGTACTTC. It yields the protein CASSLDRGGLETQYF. The whole variable domain, remainder taken from reference TRBV11-2 and TRBJ2-5, is EAGVAQSPRYKIIEKRQSVAFWCNPISGHATLYWYQQILGQGPKLLIQFQNNGVVDDSQLPKDRFSAERLKGVDSTLKIQPAKLEDSAVYLCASSLDRGGLETQYFGPGTRLLVL.

The J gene is TRBJ1-3, the V gene TRBV4-1; TRBD1 aligns across 10 bases. The CDR3 sequence is 19 residues long. CDR1 and CDR2 from the germline V gene are MGHRA and YSYEKL. V lost 0 bases, J lost 5 bases, and 13 bases stayed unmatched. CDR3 in amino acids: CASSQDRDRGRRGRNTIYF. The CDR3 region has the DNA TGCGCCAGCAGCCAAGATCGGGACAGGGGTCGTCGGGGACGAAACACCATATATTTT.

The chain employs TRBV6-1 and TRBJ2-5, with unresolved D. The V gene lost 5 bases and the J gene lost 3 bases, with 4 bases spanning the gap. Germline V gene sequence: CDR1 MNHNS, CDR2 SASEGT. The CDR3 covers 11 residues. The CDR3 nucleotides read TGTGCCAGCAGTTCCAAAGAGACCCAGTACTTC. Translating gives CASSSKETQYF.

This clone has just one count. V usage is TRBV19 and J usage is TRBJ2-7, with TRBD1 matching 9 bases. This CDR3 spans 15 amino acids. The germline V gene has CDR1 LNHDA and CDR2 SQIVND (reference sequence). Trimming at V came to 6 bases and at J to 3 bases, leaving 9 bases not matched to a gene. The CDR3 loop is CASRRTGTGYYEQYF. The CDR3 DNA reads TGTGCCAGTAGACGCACCGGGACAGGGTACTACGAGCAGTACTTC.

This clone was seen a single time. The V gene is TRBV11-2, the J gene TRBJ1-2, with 8 bases aligning to TRBD1. The CDR3 has 15 residues. J was trimmed by 6 bases and V by 5 bases; bases with no gene match: 11. CDR1 and CDR2 from the germline V gene are SGHAT and FQNNGV. The CDR3 bases are TGTGCCAGCAGCCCCGGACAGGGCGGAGGTGATGGCTACACCTTC. Protein sequence: CASSPGQGGGDGYTF.

The chain joins TRBV30 to TRBJ1-4; 8 bases fit TRBD1. CDR3 size: 18 residues. Trimming at V came to 0 bases and at J to 0 bases, leaving 9 bases not matched to a gene. Per germline, CDR1 GTSNPN and CDR2 SVGIG (reference sequence). The CDR3 DNA reads as TGTGCCTGGAGTGTAGACCGGACAGGGATCGCAACTAATGAAAAACTGTTTTTT. It specifies CAWSVDRTGIATNEKLFF.

This sequence joins TRBV18 and TRBJ2-3, with D tentatively TRBD2 (6 bases). CDR1 is KGHSH and CDR2 is LQKENI in the germline V gene. V lost 2 bases and J 4 bases, leaving 10 bases between the germline ends. The CDR3 runs 14 residues. The CDR3: CASSPMGGSDTQYF. As DNA, the CDR3 is TGTGCCAGCTCACCAATGGGAGGCTCAGATACGCAGTATTTT.

V is TRBV29-1 and J is TRBJ2-1, with 9 bases lining up with TRBD1. Per germline, CDR1 SQVTM and CDR2 ANQGSEA. This CDR3 has 12 residues. The CDR3 sequence: CSGQGSYNEQFF. The CDR3 DNA sequence: TGCTCGGGACAGGGCTCCTACAATGAGCAGTTCTTC.

A few counts support this clone. The J gene is TRBJ2-7, the V gene TRBV6-6, with 8 bases fitting TRBD2. The ends lost 7 bases at V and 3 bases at J; junction bases unmatched: 5. This CDR3 spans 13 amino acids. The germline gives CDR1 MNHNY, CDR2 SVGAGI (reference sequence). CDR3 sequence: CASTIAGSYEQYF. In DNA, the CDR3 is TGTGCCAGCACCATAGCGGGGAGCTACGAGCAGTACTTC.

The chain joins TRBV5-1 to TRBJ2-7; D unresolved. Germline lookup yields CDR1 SGHRS and CDR2 YFSETQ. Trimming removed 0 bases from V and 2 bases from J, with 6 bases in between. The CDR3 is 13 residues long. This chain's CDR3 is CASSLDRPYEQYF. CDR3 nucleotides: TGCGCCAGCAGCTTGGACAGACCCTACGAGCAGTACTTC.

V usage is TRBV10-2 and J usage is TRBJ1-2; 9 nucleotides line up with TRBD1. V was clipped by 5 bases and J by 4 bases; unmatched bases: 8. Germline CDR1 WSHSY, CDR2 SAAADI. CDR3 size: 15 residues. CDR3 nucleotide sequence: TGCGCCAGCAGTACCGGGACAGGGACTCTCTATGGCTACACCTTC. Translated: CASSTGTGTLYGYTF.

The rearrangement links TRBV7-6 to TRBJ1-3, with 11 bases identical to TRBD1. The CDR3 has 16 residues. Germline loops: CDR1 SGHVS, CDR2 FNYEAQ. V dropped 4 bases and J dropped 4; count of bases not matched to a gene: 6. In nucleotides, the CDR3 is TGTGCCAGCAGCTACGGACAGGGGGCGCAGGGAAACACCATATATTTT. Translated: CASSYGQGAQGNTIYF.

The chain couples TRBV27 to TRBJ2-1, with TRBD2 matching over 10 bases. V dropped 6 bases and J dropped 5; count of bases not matched to a gene: 13. Germline assignment: CDR1 MNHEY and CDR2 SMNVEV (reference sequence). This CDR3 region has 17 residues. The CDR3 coding sequence is TGTGCCAGCAGCCTCCCCGTAGCGGGGGGCCCGGACAATGAGCAGTTCTTC. Protein sequence: CASSLPVAGGPDNEQFF.

The chain has TRBV15 and TRBJ1-1; tentative D call: TRBD1 (6 bases). The germline CDR1 and CDR2 sequences are LNHNV and YYDKDF (reference sequence). V was trimmed by 6 bases and J by 0 bases, leaving 17 bases between them. The CDR3 covers 16 residues. The CDR3 DNA sequence: TGTGCCACCAGTACCAGGGGCGATTACTTGAACACTGAAGCTTTCTTT. Its translation is CATSTRGDYLNTEAFF.

The chain uses TRBV7-8 and TRBJ2-1; D is unclear. The CDR3 loop spans 15 amino acids. CDR1 is SGHVS, CDR2 FQNEAQ, per germline. Trimming took 4 bases from V and 5 from J, leaving 15 bases between them. CDR3 nucleotides: TGTGCCAGCAGCTCACAATACAGAACCGACAATGAGCAGTTCTTC. It specifies CASSSQYRTDNEQFF.

A few counts support this clone. The CDR3 nucleotides read TGCGCCAGCAGGTCCAGATTGAACACTGAAGCTTTCTTT. Translation gives CASRSRLNTEAFF. This chain connects TRBV10-1 to TRBJ1-1; D is unresolved. V lost 6 bases and J 0 bases, leaving 8 bases between the germline ends. This CDR3 has 13 amino acids. Germline V lookup: CDR1 WNHNN, CDR2 SYGVQD (reference sequence).